This T cell receptor (beta chain) was found in a study of blood T cell repertoires in COVID-19. About the research overall: Material from acute and convalescent COVID-19 was sourced from the United States, Italy and Spain. The cDNA or gDNA used as material had been derived from T cells, B-cell-depleted T cells, or PBMCs.

Only in-frame clones appear in the TCRdb table, and some are missing; sequencing was by immunoSEQ multiplex PCR. The sample includes some 140,000 clones, around 79% of them seen just once. The sequence came from a man aged 80 or over with acute or convalescent COVID-19. Sequenced input: peripheral blood.

The CDR3 is CASSLTGGGASGNTIYF. CDR3 bases: TGTGCCAGCTCCCTGACCGGGGGTGGGGCCTCTGGAAACACCATATATTTT. The genes are TRBV18 and TRBJ1-3; possible D gene TRBD1, 5 bases. V shed 6 bases and J shed 0 bases, with 18 bases lying between them. The CDR3 is 17 residues long. Germline V gives CDR1 KGHSH, CDR2 LQKENI.